This TCR beta chain was recovered during a study of cytomegalovirus exposure and HLA in healthy donors. About the research overall: An early release of data contained 80 million to 85 million unique TCRs, which came from HLA-typed donors.

Though probably carrying unrecorded immune exposures, donors were nominally healthy at sampling. General study findings and limits: Previously analyzed data showed that most TCR beta V segments were productive at a frequency of about 90% or about 30%. Later work showed greater clonal expansion in HLA-associated TCR beta chains than in equally common others.

The V end lost 0 bases, the J end lost 5 bases, and 14 bases lay between the germline ends. This CDR3 has 15 residues. Germline CDR1 and CDR2: LNHNV and YYDKDF (reference sequence). Notes on this clone: Its antigen is unidentified.

The study ran its PCR with 60 Vbeta and 13 Jbeta primers. The method was immunoSEQ multiplex PCR; TCRdb's version includes in-frame clones alone and lacks a portion of them. The table has about 200,000 clones, 65% to 90% seen once. Material for sequencing was PBMCs. This TCR came from a girl between 5 and 17 years old in good health and CMV-seronegative. The genes are TRBV15 and TRBJ2-7, with D maybe TRBD1 (5 bases). Written as DNA, the CDR3 is TGTGCCACCAGCAGAGATCTAGGGGCTTGGGACGAGCAGTACTTC. Translating it yields CATSRDLGAWDEQYF.